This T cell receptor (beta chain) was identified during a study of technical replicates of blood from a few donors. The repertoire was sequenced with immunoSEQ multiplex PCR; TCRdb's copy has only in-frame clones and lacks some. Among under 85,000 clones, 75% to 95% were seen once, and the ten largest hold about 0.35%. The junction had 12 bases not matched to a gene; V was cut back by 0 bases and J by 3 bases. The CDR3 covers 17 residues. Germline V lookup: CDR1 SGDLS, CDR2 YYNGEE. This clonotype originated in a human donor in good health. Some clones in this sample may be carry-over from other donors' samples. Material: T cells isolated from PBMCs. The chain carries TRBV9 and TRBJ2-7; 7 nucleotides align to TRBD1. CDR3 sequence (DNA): TGTGCCAGCAGCGTAGGAGGGGGCAGTGGGGCCCACTACGAGCAGTACTTC. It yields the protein CASSVGGGSGAHYEQYF. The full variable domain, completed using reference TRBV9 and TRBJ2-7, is DSGVTQTPKHLITATGQRVTLRCSPRSGDLSVYWYQQSLDQGLQFLIQYYNGEERAKGNILERFSAQQFPDLHSELNLSSLELGDSALYFCASSVGGGSGAHYEQYFGPGTRLTVT.